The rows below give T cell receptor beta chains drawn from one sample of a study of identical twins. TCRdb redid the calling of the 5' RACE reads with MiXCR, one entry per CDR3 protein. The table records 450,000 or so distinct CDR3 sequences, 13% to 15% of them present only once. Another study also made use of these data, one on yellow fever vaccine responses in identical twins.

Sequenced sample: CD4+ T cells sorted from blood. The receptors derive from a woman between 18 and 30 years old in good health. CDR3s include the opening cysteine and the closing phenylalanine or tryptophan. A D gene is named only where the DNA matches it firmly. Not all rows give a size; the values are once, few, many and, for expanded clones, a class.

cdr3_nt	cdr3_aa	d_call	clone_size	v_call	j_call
TGTGCCAGCAACGGTGGTAACACCGGGGAGCTGTTTTTT	CASNGGNTGELFF	-	many	TRBV9	TRBJ2-2
TGTGCCATCAGCCGAGATAATGAGCAGTTCTTC	CAISRDNEQFF	-	many	TRBV10-3	TRBJ2-1
TGCAGTGCTGGAGACAGGGCGGGATCAGTGGACCAGTACTTC	CSAGDRAGSVDQYF	-	-	TRBV20-1	TRBJ2-5
TGCGCCAGCAGCTTGAAAGCGGGACCGTACCAAGAGACCCAGTACTTC	CASSLKAGPYQETQYF	TRBD2	-	TRBV5-1	TRBJ2-5
TGTGCCACCAGTGATCCCTTAGATGGAGGTACGCAGTATTTT	CATSDPLDGGTQYF	-	few	TRBV24-1	TRBJ2-3
TGCAGCGTTGAAGACACCGGGGAGAATGGCTACACCTTC	CSVEDTGENGYTF	-	-	TRBV29-1	TRBJ1-2
TGTGCCAGCAGTACCTCGTCGGTTGGGACCTACGAGCAGTACTTC	CASSTSSVGTYEQYF	-	few	TRBV2	TRBJ2-7
TGCAGTGCTCTCCCGATCCTCGAATCCTACAATGAGCAGTTCTTC	CSALPILESYNEQFF	-	-	TRBV20-1	TRBJ2-1
TGCAGCGTTGAGGGAACCCGGGACAGGGACTTCAATGAGCAGTTCTTC	CSVEGTRDRDFNEQFF	TRBD1	few	TRBV29-1	TRBJ2-1
TGCGCCAGCAGCTTGGGGACAGGGACAAGTTCCTACGAGCAGTACTTC	CASSLGTGTSSYEQYF	TRBD1	-	TRBV5-1	TRBJ2-7
TGTGCCACCAGCAGAGTGACGGGGGACTATGGCTACACCTTC	CATSRVTGDYGYTF	-	-	TRBV15	TRBJ1-2
TGTGCCAGCAGCTTAGGTAGCGGGAGGACGAACACCGGGGAGCTGTTTTTT	CASSLGSGRTNTGELFF	TRBD2	few	TRBV7-2	TRBJ2-2